These 12 T cell receptor beta chains share one sample of origin, sequenced in a study of T cell repertoires in cytomegalovirus infection. TCRdb redid the calling of the reads with MiXCR, one entry per CDR3 protein. This repertoire shows about 400,000 distinct CDR3 sequences, 15% to 20% found once; its top ten account for less than 9.5%. What was sequenced was PBMCs. The receptors here all came from a human donor in good health (CMV status not recorded). Some clones in this sample may be carry-over from other donors' samples.

The chain is built from TRBV6-5 and TRBJ1-1, with D uncertain. The CDR3 has 14 residues. Germline V gene data show CDR1 as MNHEY and CDR2 as SVGAGI. Trimming removed 4 bases from V and 0 bases from J, with 9 bases in between. The CDR3 here is CASSWTELNTEAFF. Written as DNA, the CDR3 is TGTGCCAGCAGTTGGACGGAATTGAACACTGAAGCTTTCTTT.

The table lists this clonotype with many counts. The rearrangement joins TRBV7-9 to TRBJ2-7, with no clear D. Between the trimmed V and J ends, which lost 2 bases and 4 bases, there was a span of 12 bases. The CDR3 is made up of 14 amino acids. Per the germline V gene, CDR1 is SEHNR and CDR2 is FQNEAQ (reference sequence). For the CDR3, the DNA is TGTGCCAGCAGCTTAATCGGAGAAGAATACGAGCAGTACTTC. As protein: CASSLIGEEYEQYF.

The gene calls are TRBV20-1 and TRBJ2-1, with D perhaps being TRBD1 or TRBD2 (6 bases each). CDR1 is DFQATT, CDR2 SNEGSKA, per germline (reference sequence). The CDR3 runs to 16 residues. Trimming cost V 5 bases and J 8 bases, with 25 bases left between them. The CDR3: CSARPPGGRDIDEQFF. CDR3 nucleotides: TGCAGTGCTCGACCCCCCGGGGGCAGGGACATCGATGAGCAGTTCTTC.

This clonotype has at least ten counts. The chain links TRBV15 to TRBJ1-1, with unresolved D. The germline V gene encodes CDR1 LNHNV and CDR2 YYDKDF (reference sequence). The CDR3 totals 15 residues. V lost 1 base, J lost 0 bases, and 9 bases lay in between. This CDR3 is CATSRVEIMNTEAFF. As DNA, the CDR3 is TGTGCCACCAGCAGAGTTGAGATCATGAACACTGAAGCTTTCTTT.

CDR3 residues: CASRSKEGPYGYTF. In nucleotides, the CDR3 is TGTGCCAGTCGTTCTAAAGAGGGGCCCTATGGCTACACCTTC. The genes are TRBV19 and TRBJ1-2; tentatively, D is TRBD1 (5 bases). The CDR3 is made up of 14 amino acids. Trimming shortened V by 8 bases and J by 4 bases, and 17 bases separated the two germline ends. In germline, CDR1 is LNHDA, CDR2 SQIVND (reference sequence).

Only a few counts were recorded for this clonotype. The genes are TRBV7-6 and TRBJ2-1; the D gene is possibly TRBD2 (6 bases). V lost 2 bases to trimming and J lost 4 bases, with 9 bases between them. Germline V gives CDR1 SGHVS, CDR2 FNYEAQ. This CDR3 spans 14 amino acids. CDR3 sequence (DNA): TGTGCCAGCAGCTTAATCGGGACTTACAATGAGCAGTTCTTC. Residues: CASSLIGTYNEQFF. The entire variable domain, with the rest obtained from reference TRBV7-6 and TRBJ2-1, is as follows: GAGVSQSPRYKVTKRGQDVALRCDPISGHVSLYWYRQALGQGPEFLTYFNYEAQQDKSGLPNDRFSAERPEGSISTLTIQRTEQRDSAMYRCASSLIGTYNEQFFGPGTRLTVL.

The V call is TRBV20-1, the J call TRBJ2-1; D is possibly TRBD1 (6 bases). Germline V gene data show CDR1 as DFQATT and CDR2 as SNEGSKA (reference sequence). CDR3 length: 13 residues. Trimming took off 3 bases at V and 2 bases at J, with 8 bases between the two ends. CDR3 amino acids: CSARGDTYNEQFF. As DNA, the CDR3 is TGCAGTGCTAGGGGGGACACCTACAATGAGCAGTTCTTC.

This clonotype was observed a few times. The genes are TRBV2 and TRBJ2-7, with D maybe TRBD1 (5 bases). The CDR3 has 13 residues. Trimming took off 10 bases at V and 0 bases at J, with 13 bases between the two ends. CDR1 and CDR2 from the germline V gene are SNHLY and FYNNEI. CDR3 residues: CAIQVRSSYEQYF. The CDR3 nucleotides read TGTGCCATACAGGTTAGGAGCTCCTACGAGCAGTACTTC.

For this clonotype: At one end the junction does not follow the germline gene, possibly because of a read error. The chain couples TRBV20-1 to TRBJ2-3; 9 nucleotides align to TRBD2. The germline V gene has CDR1 DFQATT and CDR2 SNEGSKA (reference sequence). The CDR3 length is 16 residues. The CDR3 DNA reads as TGCAGAGCTAGCGGCGGGGGCGGGAGGGGCACAGATACGCAGTATTTT. Its protein product is CRASGGGGRGTDTQYF.

This clonotype was found many times. The V call is TRBV20-1, the J call TRBJ1-2, with D tentatively TRBD1 (5 bases). Trimming removed 6 bases from V and 4 bases from J, with 24 bases in between. The germline CDR1 and CDR2 sequences are DFQATT and SNEGSKA (reference sequence). There are 16 residues in the CDR3. DNA of the CDR3: TGCAGTGCCCAGGAATACAGGCTCTCCGCCTCCTATGGCTACACCTTC. Translation: CSAQEYRLSASYGYTF.

This clonotype was seen many times. The gene calls are TRBV7-6 and TRBJ1-4, with a possible D match to TRBD1 (5 bases). Per germline, CDR1 SGHVS and CDR2 FNYEAQ. V was trimmed by 5 bases and J by 4 bases, leaving 14 bases between them. The CDR3 is made up of 15 amino acids. CDR3 DNA: TGTGCCAGCAGCCCCAGTGCAGGGTTTAATGAAAAACTGTTTTTT. This translates into CASSPSAGFNEKLFF.

Many counts were recorded for this clonotype. The chain couples TRBV7-8 to TRBJ2-3; 7 nucleotides match TRBD1. Losses at the gene ends were 2 bases for V and 5 bases for J; bases not matched to a gene: 4. Germline CDR1 is SGHVS and CDR2 is FQNEAQ. This CDR3 contains 14 residues. The CDR3 region is CASSLWDRRDTQYF. DNA for the CDR3: TGTGCCAGCAGCTTATGGGACAGAAGAGATACGCAGTATTTT.